This T cell receptor beta chain derives from a study of long-term antiretroviral therapy in people with HIV. General observations from the study: Regardless of time point, clones expanded before ART dominated the repertoire.

In the case of this clone: No antigen is known for it.

The United States was where all participants with HIV were treated. CDR1 is SGHTA, CDR2 FQGNSA, per germline. V was cut by 8 bases and J by 0 bases, with 5 bases left in between. The CDR3 has 12 residues. Survey-level immunoSEQ v3.0 assays were run. TCRdb keeps only in-frame clones here, not all; method: immunoSEQ multiplex PCR. The sample consists of under 12,000 clones, about 80% of them appearing once. The receptor's source is a man between 25 and 39 years old with HIV. The rearrangement uses TRBV7-2 and TRBJ2-1; D ambiguous. Sequencing used unsorted PBMCs, obtained at the start of antiretroviral therapy, before treatment. The CDR3 here is CASSGSYNEQFF. The CDR3 nucleotides are TGTGCCAGCTCGGGCTCCTACAATGAGCAGTTCTTC.